Below, 9 T cell receptor beta chains from the same sample are listed, as sequenced in a study of shared clonotypes between healthy human individuals. Here immunoSEQ multiplex PCR was the method, and the copy in TCRdb shows in-frame clones only, minus some. Among hundreds of thousands of clones listed, roughly 70% were seen once. The specimen sequenced was memory CD4+ T cells sorted from blood. The subset: CD45RA-negative fraction. Source of these receptors: a man aged 25-40 years in good health.

CDR3 nucleotides: TGTGCCAGCAGCTGGGGAGCGGGAGGATACAATGAGCAGTTCTTC. The encoded protein is CASSWGAGGYNEQFF. The V and J genes are TRBV11-2 and TRBJ2-1, with TRBD2 matching over 9 bases. The junction had 5 bases not matched to a gene; V was cut back by 4 bases and J by 4 bases. Germline lookup yields CDR1 SGHAT and CDR2 FQNNGV. The CDR3 extends over 15 amino acids.

V usage is TRBV9 and J usage is TRBJ2-1, with D unresolved. Trimming removed 0 bases from V and 2 bases from J, with 9 bases in between. The CDR3 spans 15 residues. Germline V gene sequence: CDR1 SGDLS, CDR2 YYNGEE. The CDR3 DNA follows: TGTGCCAGCAGCGTAGATCTAGAGCCCTACAATGAGCAGTTCTTC. Its protein is CASSVDLEPYNEQFF.

The chain combines TRBV19 with TRBJ2-5; 8 bases line up with TRBD1. Germline trimming cut 0 bases from V and 4 bases from J; bases unmatched to any gene: 4. This CDR3 comprises 15 residues. Germline CDR1 reads LNHDA; CDR2 reads SQIVND (reference sequence). The CDR3 spells CASSIDGQGRETQYF. The CDR3, as DNA: TGTGCCAGTAGTATAGACGGACAGGGACGAGAGACCCAGTACTTC.

CDR3 sequence (DNA): TGTGCCAGCAGCTTGGCGAGGAAGGCCCTGAACACTGAAGCTTTCTTT. Protein sequence: CASSLARKALNTEAFF. The chain links TRBV5-6 to TRBJ1-1; the D is unclear. The CDR3 length is 16 residues. Trimming took off 0 bases at V and 0 bases at J, with 12 bases between the two ends. Germline V CDR1 and CDR2: SGHDT, YYEEEE.

CDR3 coding DNA: TGTGCCAGCTCACCATCCGCGGGAGGAGGGTACGAGCAGTACTTC. Its protein is CASSPSAGGGYEQYF. This chain uses TRBV18 with TRBJ2-7; TRBD2 aligns across 8 bases. Germline CDR1 and CDR2: KGHSH and LQKENI. There are 15 residues in the CDR3. The J segment lost 4 bases and the V segment lost 2 bases, leaving 7 bases of the junction unmatched. Filled out from reference TRBV18 and TRBJ2-7, the complete variable domain reads NAGVMQNPRHLVRRRGQEARLRCSPMKGHSHVYWYRQLPEEGLKFMVYLQKENIIDESGMPKERFSAEFPKEGPSILRIQQVVRGDSAAYFCASSPSAGGGYEQYFGPGTRLTVT.

The sample holds many counts of this clone. The chain couples TRBV5-1 to TRBJ2-2, with D perhaps given as TRBD1 or TRBD2 (5 bases each). Germline V lookup: CDR1 SGHRS, CDR2 YFSETQ. V was clipped by 2 bases and J by 0 bases, with 14 bases between them. CDR3 length: 17 residues. The CDR3 here is CASSFAGKGANTGELFF. In nucleotides, the CDR3 is TGCGCCAGCAGCTTCGCGGGTAAAGGGGCGAACACCGGGGAGCTGTTTTTT.

The chain carries TRBV23-1 and TRBJ1-1, with D possibly TRBD1 on 6 matching bases. TRBV23-1 carries the ORF label, with uncertain function. The ends were cut back, 7 bases at V and 1 base at J, with 19 bases in the middle. The CDR3 sequence is 16 residues long. The CDR3 nucleotides read TGCGCCAGCAACTCCCTAGGACAGAGTGAGAACACTGAAGCTTTCTTT. Protein product: CASNSLGQSENTEAFF.

The chain carries TRBV5-1 and TRBJ2-1; TRBD1 is a possible D gene (5 bases). Germline CDR1 and CDR2: SGHRS and YFSETQ. Trimming removed 0 bases at V and 5 bases at J, with 12 bases between. The CDR3 consists of 15 residues. For the CDR3, the DNA is TGCGCCAGCAGCTTGGCAGGGCTATCCGACAATGAGCAGTTCTTC. This translates into CASSLAGLSDNEQFF.

J is TRBJ2-7 and V is TRBV28; D call uncertain. Germline CDR1 and CDR2: MDHEN and SYDVKM. The V end was cut by 7 bases, the J end by 3 bases, with 13 bases between. This CDR3 contains 13 residues. Here the CDR3 reads CASTKLSLYEQYF. The CDR3 DNA reads TGTGCCAGCACCAAACTGTCACTCTACGAGCAGTACTTC. Combining the CDR3 with reference TRBV28 and TRBJ2-7 gives the whole variable domain DVKVTQSSRYLVKRTGEKVFLECVQDMDHENMFWYRQDPGLGLRLIYFSYDVKMKEKGDIPEGYSVSREKKERFSLILESASTNQTSMYLCASTKLSLYEQYFGPGTRLTVT.